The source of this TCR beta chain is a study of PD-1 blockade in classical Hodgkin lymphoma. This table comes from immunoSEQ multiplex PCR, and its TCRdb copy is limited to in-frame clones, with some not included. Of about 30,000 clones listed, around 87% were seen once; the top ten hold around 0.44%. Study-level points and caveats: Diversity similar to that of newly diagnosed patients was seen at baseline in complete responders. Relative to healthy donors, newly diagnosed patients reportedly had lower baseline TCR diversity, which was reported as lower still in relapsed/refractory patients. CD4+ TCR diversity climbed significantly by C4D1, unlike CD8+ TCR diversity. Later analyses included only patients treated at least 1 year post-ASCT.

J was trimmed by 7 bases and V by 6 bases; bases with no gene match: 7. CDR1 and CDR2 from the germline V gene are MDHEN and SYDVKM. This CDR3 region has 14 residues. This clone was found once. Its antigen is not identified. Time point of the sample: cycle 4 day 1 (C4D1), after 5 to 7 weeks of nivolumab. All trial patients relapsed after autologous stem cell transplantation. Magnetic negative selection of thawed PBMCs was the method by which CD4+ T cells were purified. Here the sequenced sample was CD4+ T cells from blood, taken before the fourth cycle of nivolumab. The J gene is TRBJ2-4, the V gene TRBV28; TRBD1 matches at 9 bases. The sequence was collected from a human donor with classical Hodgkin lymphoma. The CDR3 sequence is CASSDRGDKNIQYF. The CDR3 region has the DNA TGTGCCAGCAGCGACAGGGGGGACAAGAACATTCAGTACTTC. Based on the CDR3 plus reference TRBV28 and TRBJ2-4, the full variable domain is DVKVTQSSRYLVKRTGEKVFLECVQDMDHENMFWYRQDPGLGLRLIYFSYDVKMKEKGDIPEGYSVSREKKERFSLILESASTNQTSMYLCASSDRGDKNIQYFGAGTRLSVL.